The 4 T cell receptor beta chains in this list originate from one sample, sequenced in a study of blood T cells in healthy people across ages. A J-beta primer mix and a sample-barcoded 5' primer were used in a second PCR of about 7 to 12 cycles. TCRdb re-called the 5' RACE reads with MiXCR, one entry per CDR3 protein. This sample has 850,000 to 1,000,000 distinct CDR3 sequences; roughly 51% occur once, and the top ten carry 20% to 25%. Source material: blood. These receptor sequences come from a woman aged 55-70 years in good health.

The chain employs TRBV28 and TRBJ2-3, with a possible D match to TRBD1 (5 bases). V lost 7 bases, J lost 1 base, and 15 bases lay in between. Germline-derived CDR1 and CDR2 are MDHEN and SYDVKM. The CDR3 sequence is 15 residues long. The CDR3 spells CASTDDLGGTDTQYF. The CDR3 DNA is TGTGCCAGCACCGATGACCTAGGGGGCACAGATACGCAGTATTTT.

This clonotype was seen more than once but under ten times. This rearrangement joins TRBV20-1 to TRBJ2-3; no reliable D call. Germline V gives CDR1 DFQATT, CDR2 SNEGSKA (reference sequence). CDR3 length: 12 residues. Trimming shortened V by 5 bases and J by 8 bases, and 14 bases separated the two germline ends. CDR3 DNA sequence: TGCAGTGCTCCGGACCCTCGCGGTACGCAGTATTTT. Translating it yields CSAPDPRGTQYF.

This chain joins TRBV5-1 and TRBJ1-3; D call uncertain. Germline CDR1 is SGHRS and CDR2 is YFSETQ. This CDR3 contains 15 residues. Trimming stripped 1 base from V and 0 bases from J, with 8 bases between. CDR3 region: CASSLTPDSGNTIYF. The CDR3 nucleotides are TGCGCCAGCAGCTTGACGCCTGACTCTGGAAACACCATATATTTT.

The chain recombines TRBV10-3 with TRBJ2-3, with no clear D. CDR3 length: 14 residues. V was shortened by 3 bases and J by 2 bases, with 9 bases between the two germline ends. The germline gives CDR1 ENHRY, CDR2 SYGVKD. The CDR3 region has the DNA TGTGCCATCAGTGATGGGGAATTCACAGATACGCAGTATTTT. This translates into CAISDGEFTDTQYF.